Below, 18 T cell receptor beta chains from the same sample are listed, as sequenced in a study of CXCR3-negative and CXCR3-positive naive CD8 T cells (dated by TCRdb to between 2018 and 2021). On the study overall, not on this receptor specifically: Compared with CXCR3-negative naive cells, CXCR3-positive naive cells had TRB CDR3s with higher hydrophobicity (lower Kidera factor 4), lower energy, and higher strength and volume indices.

For these TCRs, the target antigens are not known. The sample was run on a NextSeq 550. The Human TCR Profiling Kit (MiLaboratory) was used to make UMI-labeled 5' RACE TRB cDNA libraries. Reprocessed by TCRdb, the reads give a single entry per CDR3 protein sequence, without DNA. The data table for this sample lists 130,000 to 150,000 distinct CDR3 sequences. Of the sample, about 0.27% is held by the ten largest clones. Sequenced material: naive CXCR3+ CD8+ T cells from blood. In the paper's terms, the cell subset or site label means: CD45RO-CCR7+CD27+CD95- naive CD8+ T cells expressing CXCR3 (TNR3+). The receptors come from a human donor in good health. Some clones in this sample may be carry-over from other donors' samples.

The V call is TRBV7-9, the J call TRBJ1-1. This CDR3 region has 11 residues. Germline CDR1 and CDR2: SEHNR and FQNEAQ (reference sequence). The CDR3 is CASSLPTEAFF.

This chain connects TRBV29-1 to TRBJ2-1; lacking DNA, the TRBD1 call made by TCRdb goes unchecked. Germline lookup yields CDR1 SQVTM and CDR2 ANQGSEA. CDR3 length: 14 amino acids. The CDR3 sequence is CSVVPGQGRDEQFF.

The V gene is TRBV13, the J gene TRBJ1-4; TCRdb selects TRBD1, and the lack of DNA leaves this call unchecked. The CDR3 loop spans 14 amino acids. CDR1 and CDR2 (germline): PRHDT, FYEKMQ (reference sequence). CDR3 sequence reads: CASRQAATNEKLFF.

This chain connects TRBV5-1 to TRBJ2-2; TCRdb selects TRBD1, and the lack of DNA leaves this call unchecked. From germline, CDR1 is SGHRS and CDR2 YFSETQ. The CDR3 runs to 16 residues. This chain's CDR3 is CASSLWGQLNTGELFF.

V and J are TRBV9 and TRBJ2-7. In germline, CDR1 is SGDLS, CDR2 YYNGEE. CDR3 length equals 13 residues. This CDR3 is CASSASPSYEQYF. The variable domain in full, completed from reference TRBV9 and TRBJ2-7, reads DSGVTQTPKHLITATGQRVTLRCSPRSGDLSVYWYQQSLDQGLQFLIQYYNGEERAKGNILERFSAQQFPDLHSELNLSSLELGDSALYFCASSASPSYEQYFGPGTRLTVT.

V and J are TRBV5-1 and TRBJ2-1; TCRdb's D call of TRBD1 is untestable without DNA. The CDR3 runs 16 residues. In germline, CDR1 is SGHRS, CDR2 YFSETQ. CDR3 sequence reads: CASSPGSRGQGNEQFF.

The chain has TRBV20-1 and TRBJ2-6. CDR3 length: 11 residues. CDR1 is DFQATT, CDR2 SNEGSKA, per germline (reference sequence). The CDR3 loop is CSAREGSVLTF.

The CDR3 loop reads CSVVGQGRGEQYF. The V and J genes are TRBV29-1 and TRBJ2-7; the TRBD1 assignment by TCRdb is unverifiable without DNA. CDR3 length: 13 residues. CDR1 is SQVTM, CDR2 ANQGSEA, per germline.

The rearrangement uses TRBV12-3 or TRBV12-4 and TRBJ2-4; TCRdb's D gene call, TRBD1, goes unchecked for lack of DNA. This CDR3 is 14 amino acids long. CDR3 residues: CASSPRTGADIQYF.

The chain employs TRBV5-1 and TRBJ2-7. CDR1 is SGHRS and CDR2 is YFSETQ in the germline V gene. The CDR3 covers 15 residues. The CDR3 loop reads CASSLGPRSVYEQYF.

The chain links TRBV20-1 to TRBJ2-5; there is no DNA to check the TCRdb D call of TRBD2. This CDR3 is 14 amino acids long. The germline V gene has CDR1 DFQATT and CDR2 SNEGSKA (reference sequence). CDR3 residues: CSARSGGAAETQYF.

V gene TRBV11-3 combines with J gene TRBJ1-1; TCRdb returns TRBD1, unconfirmable since there is no DNA. The germline CDR1 and CDR2 sequences are SGHNT and YENEEA. This CDR3 is built from 16 residues. The CDR3 loop reads CASSAFTGEWNTEAFF.

The chain combines TRBV4-2 with TRBJ1-1. CDR1 is LGHNA, CDR2 YNFKEQ, per germline. The CDR3 consists of 14 residues. CDR3 region: CASSQDFMNTEAFF.

The chain links TRBV28 to TRBJ1-3; TCRdb picks TRBD1, but there is no DNA to check that call. The CDR3 contains 16 residues. In germline, CDR1 is MDHEN, CDR2 SYDVKM. The CDR3 loop reads CASSFALQGSRNTVYF.

This rearrangement joins TRBV6-5 to TRBJ2-7; the D gene TCRdb calls, TRBD2, cannot be checked with no DNA. Germline V CDR1 and CDR2: MNHEY, SVGAGI. The CDR3 is 17 residues long. This CDR3 reads CASSYDGFAGSSYEQYF.

The rearrangement uses TRBV4-2 and TRBJ2-7; TCRdb proposes TRBD2, but this gene call is untestable without DNA. The germline CDR1 and CDR2 sequences are LGHNA and YNFKEQ. The CDR3 extends over 15 amino acids. This CDR3 is CASSQFSGSSYEQYF.

The J gene is TRBJ1-5, the V gene TRBV15; TCRdb calls TRBD1, which cannot be checked without DNA. The germline CDR1 and CDR2 sequences are LNHNV and YYDKDF (reference sequence). CDR3 length: 15 residues. The CDR3 protein is CATTSGGNSNQPQHF.

This chain joins TRBV28 and TRBJ2-3; no DNA is available, so the TRBD1 call from TCRdb remains unchecked. Germline V gene lookup returns CDR1 MDHEN and CDR2 SYDVKM. The CDR3 totals 14 residues. CDR3 residues: CASSSQGVGDTQYF.